Below are 8 T cell receptor beta chains sequenced from a single sample in a study of T cell responses to AZD1222 COVID-19 vaccine. The assay was immunoSEQ multiplex PCR, and TCRdb's table has in-frame clones only and misses some. Found here are approximately 100,000 clones, roughly 90% of them singletons; the top ten hold roughly 13%. The starting material was peripheral blood, obtained on day 0 of MenACWY control vaccination. Receptor source: an adult in good health.

This clone occurred once. This rearrangement joins TRBV12-3 or TRBV12-4 to TRBJ1-2, with TRBD1 identical over 7 bases. Trimming at V came to 4 bases and at J to 4 bases, leaving 3 bases not matched to a gene. The CDR3 is made up of 13 amino acids. The DNA of the CDR3 is TGTGCCAGCAGTTCCGGGACAGCCTATGGCTACACCTTC. Translation gives CASSSGTAYGYTF.

The rearrangement joins TRBV28 to TRBJ2-3; perhaps TRBD2 as D (5 bases). The CDR3 is 15 residues long. V gave up 5 bases and J gave up 1 base, with 13 bases separating them. CDR1 is MDHEN and CDR2 is SYDVKM in the germline V gene. In DNA form, the CDR3 reads TGTGCCAGCAGTGGTCGGGGAGCGGGCACAGATACGCAGTATTTT. This codes for CASSGRGAGTDTQYF.

The chain couples TRBV5-1 to TRBJ2-1; D is uncertain. Germline CDR1 and CDR2: SGHRS and YFSETQ. The CDR3 totals 14 residues. The V end was cut by 8 bases, the J end by 8 bases, with 20 bases between. The CDR3 nucleotides read TGCGCCAGTCGAGTCGGGCCGACAATCGATGAGCAGTTCTTC. Amino acid sequence: CASRVGPTIDEQFF. The full variable domain, completed using reference TRBV5-1 and TRBJ2-1, is KAGVTQTPRYLIKTRGQQVTLSCSPISGHRSVSWYQQTPGQGLQFLFEYFSETQRNKGNFPGRFSGRQFSNSRSEMNVSTLELGDSALYLCASRVGPTIDEQFFGPGTRLTVL.

The count of this clone is one. This chain links TRBV11-2 with TRBJ2-5; the D is unclear. CDR3 size: 12 residues. The V gene's germline CDR1 is SGHAT and CDR2 FQNNGV. Between the trimmed V and J ends, which lost 4 bases and 5 bases, there was a span of 8 bases. CDR3 nucleotides: TGTGCCAGCAGCTCTGTCGGGGAGACCCAGTACTTC. It yields the protein CASSSVGETQYF.

CDR3 nucleotides: TGTGCCAGCAGCTTGTCGCGCGGGAGGTCCTACGAGCAGTACTTC. Translating it yields CASSLSRGRSYEQYF. The rearrangement joins TRBV7-9 to TRBJ2-7; 8 nucleotides agree with TRBD2. The germline V gene has CDR1 SEHNR and CDR2 FQNEAQ (reference sequence). The CDR3 extends over 15 amino acids. V gave up 3 bases and J gave up 1 base; unmatched junction bases: 5.

This clone occurred once. V is TRBV7-2 and J is TRBJ2-2, with a possible D match to TRBD1 (5 bases). Germline V lookup: CDR1 SGHTA, CDR2 FQGNSA. The CDR3 runs to 14 residues. V shed 5 bases and J shed 7 bases, with 14 bases lying between them. The chain's CDR3 is CASSHTDSRGELFF. DNA of the CDR3: TGTGCCAGCAGCCACACCGACAGCCGCGGGGAGCTGTTTTTT.

This clone was observed a single time. The genes are TRBV7-2 and TRBJ1-2; D uncertain. Trimming left V 1 base short and J 4 bases short, with 10 bases between. Looked up from germline, CDR1 is SGHTA and CDR2 is FQGNSA. This CDR3 region has 14 residues. CDR3 bases: TGTGCCAGCAGCTTAGGGCAGACCACCTATGGCTACACCTTC. It is translated as CASSLGQTTYGYTF.

The rearrangement links TRBV20-1 to TRBJ2-1; TRBD1 aligns across 10 bases. V was clipped by 3 bases and J by 4 bases; unmatched bases: 3. CDR1 and CDR2 (germline): DFQATT, SNEGSKA (reference sequence). This CDR3 has 14 residues. Here the CDR3 DNA reads TGCAGTGCTAGTTCGGGACAGGGGTACAATGAGCAGTTCTTC. Residues: CSASSGQGYNEQFF.